This T cell receptor beta chain is from a study of blood T cell repertoires in COVID-19. Per the original methods: Nucleated cell counts were estimated from reference gene primer amplification. Data came from immunoSEQ multiplex PCR; TCRdb stores just in-frame clones and leaves some out. D and trimming were read from the DNA, whereas the V and J calls and clone size are those reported in that table. The sample has 90,000 or so clones, approximately 88% seen once. Trimming removed 5 bases at V and 4 bases at J, with 15 bases between. Looked up from germline, CDR1 is SGHRS and CDR2 is YFSETQ. The CDR3 sequence is 14 residues long.

Sequencing used peripheral blood. V and J are TRBV5-1 and TRBJ1-2; D is possibly TRBD1 (5 bases). The clonotype comes from a woman between 65 and 79 years old with acute or convalescent COVID-19. The CDR3 sequence is CASRLSAGVYGYTF. The CDR3 bases are TGCGCCAGCAGGCTGAGCGCGGGGGTCTATGGCTACACCTTC.